This T cell receptor (beta chain) emerged from a study of blood T cell repertoires in COVID-19. Looking at the study overall: PBMCs, B-cell-depleted T cells, or T cells were the source of the cDNA or gDNA that made up the material.

Trimming at V came to 5 bases and at J to 2 bases, leaving 4 bases not matched to a gene. Per the germline V gene, CDR1 is WNHNN and CDR2 is SYGVQD (reference sequence). This CDR3 contains 15 residues. Only in-frame clones appear in the TCRdb table, and some are missing; sequencing was by immunoSEQ multiplex PCR. The sample carries around 240,000 clones, 86% recorded once. The chain combines TRBV10-1 with TRBJ1-3; 9 bases line up with TRBD1. This receptor was taken from a young woman who had recovered from COVID-19. Material for sequencing was peripheral blood. This CDR3 reads CASSPGQGPGNTIYF. The CDR3 region has the DNA TGCGCCAGCAGTCCGGGACAGGGCCCTGGAAACACCATATATTTT.